Sequencing of this TCR beta chain was carried out in a study of blood T cells in healthy people across ages. A word on this clonotype: Antigen specificity is unknown.

A second about 7 to 12 cycle PCR used barcoded and J-beta primers. Each cDNA molecule, via a template-switch adaptor with 12 random nucleotides, was tagged. TCRdb re-called the 5' RACE reads through MiXCR, storing one row per CDR3 protein. This table holds about 830,000 distinct CDR3 sequences, 55% to 75% found once. Study-level points and caveats: With age, beta diversity per million T cells declined roughly linearly, significantly by over 35. Long-lived donors had more naive CD4+ cells and higher diversity than aged donors. No one knew whether donors had CMV, which possibly confounded expanded clonotype changes.

Germline-derived CDR1 and CDR2 are MNHNS and SASEGT. The V end lost 3 bases, the J end lost 3 bases, and 10 bases lay between the germline ends. The CDR3 sequence is 14 residues long. The clonotype comes from a young man in good health. The V and J genes are TRBV6-1 and TRBJ2-3; D gene uncertain. The sequenced sample consisted of blood. The CDR3: CASSDGFRTDTQYF. CDR3 DNA sequence: TGTGCCAGCAGTGACGGGTTTAGGACAGATACGCAGTATTTT.